This section outlines one T cell receptor (beta chain) sequence together with its context. Antigen: not known. Pooling was applied to second doses at about 4 or about 12 weeks. These data belong to a study of T cell responses to AZD1222 COVID-19 vaccine. Trimming shortened V by 5 bases and J by 0 bases, and 15 bases separated the two germline ends. Germline-derived CDR1 and CDR2 are SGHDT and YYEEEE. The CDR3 length is 16 residues. Repertoires were generated with immunoSEQ multiplex PCR, while TCRdb's copy carries only in-frame clones and drops some. The table includes 100,000 to 150,000 clones, 65% to 90% detected once. Study results and caveats: Dominant CD4 TCR responses targeted spike regions 160-218 and 743-854. Possibly, clonal diversity was underestimated; donors were largely white British and included more females. Repertoires were sampled only after the peak T cell response.

The TCR originated in an adult who received the AZD1222 COVID-19 vaccine. The specimen comprised peripheral blood, sampled 28 days after the second AZD1222 dose. This chain joins TRBV5-6 and TRBJ1-3, with a weak D call TRBD1 (5 bases). CDR3: CASSSRGDYSGNTIYF. CDR3 nucleotide sequence: TGTGCCAGCAGTTCCCGCGGGGACTACTCTGGAAACACCATATATTTT.